A selection of T cell receptor beta chains follows, all from one sample in a study of vaccination and CD4 T cells after COVID-19. TCRdb called the PCR reads again in MiXCR, with one record for every CDR3 protein. The sample lists about 21,000 distinct CDR3 sequences, under 75% occurring once. For these TCRs, the target antigens are not known. Sequencing was performed on CD4+ T cells from blood, cultured in vitro. These receptors originate from a human donor who had recovered from COVID-19. CDR3s include the opening cysteine and the closing phenylalanine or tryptophan. Each record gives: J gene, D gene, V gene, clone size, CDR3 DNA, CDR3 protein. The D gene is left open where the match is weak. Clone size is stated in some rows and not others, as once, few, many or a class when expanded.

>TRBJ2-3|TRBD1|TRBV12-3/TRBV12-4|.
TGTGCCAGCAGGCGGGGACAGGGAATACCCACTAGCACAGATACGCAGTATTTT
CASRRGQGIPTSTDTQYF
>TRBJ2-2|.|TRBV6-1|.
TGTGCCAGCGGCGAACAGCCGAACACCGGGGAGCTGTTTTTT
CASGEQPNTGELFF
>TRBJ2-7|TRBD1|TRBV20-1|.
TGCAGTGCGCCGGGGACAGGGTCGGGGGAGCAGTACTTC
CSAPGTGSGEQYF
>TRBJ2-7|.|TRBV15|.
TGTGCCACCAGCAGAGCCGGACTGAGCTCCTACGAGCAGTACTTC
CATSRAGLSSYEQYF
>TRBJ1-5|.|TRBV10-2|.
TGCGCCAGCGGGGTGTATAGCAATCAGCCCCAGCATTTT
CASGVYSNQPQHF
>TRBJ2-6|.|TRBV6-2/TRBV6-3|.
TGTGCCATTCGCTCTGGGGCCAACGTCCTGACTTTC
CAIRSGANVLTF
>TRBJ2-7|.|TRBV20-1|.
TGCAGTGCCCGGAAGGACCTCTACGAGCAGTACTTC
CSARKDLYEQYF
>TRBJ2-7|.|TRBV6-1|once
TGTGCCAGCAGTAGGACCGGGGGGCTTCTACTCAAGCAGTACTTC
CASSRTGGLLLKQYF
>TRBJ2-7|TRBD2|TRBV27|.
TGTGCCAGCAGTTTATCGTGGACTAGCGGGAGGCCCTACGAGCAGTACTTC
CASSLSWTSGRPYEQYF
>TRBJ1-2|.|TRBV6-1|.
TGTGCCAGCAGTATCCTGGGGGTGGAAGGCTACACCTTC
CASSILGVEGYTF
>TRBJ1-1|TRBD1|TRBV9|.
TGTGCCAGCAGCGCAGGACAGGGAAGGCCCACTGAAGCTTTCTTT
CASSAGQGRPTEAFF
>TRBJ1-2|.|TRBV20-1|.
TGCAGTGCTAGTAGGGACATGGGCTATGGCTACACCTTC
CSASRDMGYGYTF
>TRBJ2-5|.|TRBV7-2|.
TGTGCCAGCAGCCCCGACGCGCAAGAGACCCAGTACTTC
CASSPDAQETQYF
>TRBJ2-2|.|TRBV30|.
TGTGCCTGGAGTGTGGGAGCCCCGAACACCGGGGAGCTGTTTTTT
CAWSVGAPNTGELFF
>TRBJ1-1|TRBD1|TRBV27|.
TGTGCCAGCAGCCCTAACCCGGGACAGGCGCTCCCGAACACTGAAGCTTTCTTT
CASSPNPGQALPNTEAFF
>TRBJ2-5|.|TRBV27|few
TGTGCCAGCAGTTTATCCACGGGGGCGTTGGAGACCCAGTACTTC
CASSLSTGALETQYF
>TRBJ1-2|.|TRBV7-2|once
TGTGCCAGCAGCCTGGACAGTCCCTATGGCTACACCTTC
CASSLDSPYGYTF
>TRBJ1-1|.|TRBV20-1|.
TGCAGCGCGGCAGGGGTGAACACTGAAGCTTTCTTT
CSAAGVNTEAFF
>TRBJ1-2|.|TRBV7-2|.
TGTGCCAGCAGCCTCTTTCGGGGGGGTGATGGCTACACCTTC
CASSLFRGGDGYTF
>TRBJ2-3|.|TRBV21-1|.
TGTGCCAGTACAGGGTCGAGCACAGATACGCAGTATTTT
CASTGSSTDTQYF
>TRBJ1-6|.|TRBV4-2|.
TGTGCCAGCAGCCCCCAGATGGACAGAGGAGATTCACCCCTCCACTTT
CASSPQMDRGDSPLHF
>TRBJ2-5|TRBD2|TRBV7-2|.
TGTGCCAGCAGCGGTGGGGGGGGACTAGCGGGAGCAGAGACCCAGTACTTC
CASSGGGGLAGAETQYF
>TRBJ1-2|.|TRBV9|.
TGTGCCAGCAGCGCTCTCGGGACGACTGGCTACACCTTC
CASSALGTTGYTF
>TRBJ2-4|TRBD1|TRBV6-1|.
TGTGCCAGCAGTCCCCGACAGGGGGGCATTCAGTACTTC
CASSPRQGGIQYF
>TRBJ1-5|.|TRBV7-6|few
TGTGCCAGCAGCTTAGATGAGGGAAACCAGCCCCAGCATTTT
CASSLDEGNQPQHF
>TRBJ1-2|.|TRBV20-1|.
TGCAGTGCGAAAAACCAAGCCACCCTAAAGGGTGGCTACACCTTC
CSAKNQATLKGGYTF
>TRBJ1-5|.|TRBV6-5|.
TGTGCCAGCAGTTACTCGACAGATGCCAATCAGCCCCAGCATTTT
CASSYSTDANQPQHF
>TRBJ2-7|TRBD2|TRBV7-9|once
TGTGCCAGCAGCTTAGGTAGGCTAGCGGGCACCCGAGGAGGCTACGAGCAGTACTTC
CASSLGRLAGTRGGYEQYF
>TRBJ1-1|TRBD1|TRBV28|.
TGTGCCAGCAGGGGACAGGGTAGGTACACTGAAGCTTTCTTT
CASRGQGRYTEAFF
>TRBJ2-5|.|TRBV19|.
TGTGCCAGTAGTATAGCAGAGACCCAGTACTTC
CASSIAETQYF
>TRBJ1-6|.|TRBV7-8|.
TGTGCCAGCAGCTTGGGGGTAAATTCACCCCTCCACTTT
CASSLGVNSPLHF
>TRBJ2-7|TRBD1|TRBV19|.
TGTGCCAGTAGCTCTTGGGACAGCCCCTACGAGCAGTACTTC
CASSSWDSPYEQYF